This T cell receptor (beta chain) emerged from a study of Ad26.COV2.S vaccination and SARS-CoV-2 variants. The wider study: Enrolled in COV1001, the donor was in the Ad26.COV2.S trial arm, which received the vaccine. Administration of Ad26.COV2.S was intramuscular, either once or twice 56 days apart.

Repertoires were generated with immunoSEQ multiplex PCR, while TCRdb's copy carries only in-frame clones and drops some. Among roughly 350,000 clones listed, approximately 86% were seen once. A word on this clone: Its target is unknown.

Study-wide results and caveats: Non-spike TCR breadth did not differ much between vaccine and placebo recipients.

Treatment given: about 20 received Ad26.COV2.S at low or high dose, single or two shots; about 5 received placebo; per-sample allocation not given. Specimen acquisition occurred on day 63 following the initial vaccine or placebo injection. The shot given was an Ad26 vector that makes Wuhan-strain SARS-CoV-2 spike. Trimming stripped 5 bases from V and 2 bases from J, with 12 bases between. Germline CDR1 KGHDR, CDR2 SFDVKD. The CDR3 sequence is 15 residues long. This TCR was recovered from a person between 18 and 65 years old who received the Ad26.COV2.S COVID-19 vaccine or a placebo. Sequencing used peripheral blood, obtained in a trial of Ad26.COV2.S vaccine versus placebo. This chain links TRBV24-1 with TRBJ1-5; D is unresolved. The CDR3 region has the DNA TGTGCCACCAGTGCGGAGGATTATGGCAATCAGCCCCAGCATTTT. It translates to CATSAEDYGNQPQHF.